This T cell receptor (beta chain) was profiled in a study of cytomegalovirus exposure and HLA in healthy donors. Overall study findings and caveats: Researchers reportedly found TCR beta sequences accurately predicted most subjects' HLA-A and HLA-B alleles. Cytomegalovirus status, reportedly, was diagnosed with high specificity and sensitivity by the classifier. There were reportedly fewer N-insertions in an Asian-associated ancestry cluster than the approximately 630-donor mean, in a later analysis.

This CDR3 contains 13 residues. Deletions cut 1 base from V and 0 bases from J, with 4 bases between. Germline V gives CDR1 SGDLS, CDR2 YYNGEE. The PCR was carried out with 60 Vbeta primers and 13 Jbeta primers. Method: immunoSEQ multiplex PCR; TCRdb's copy keeps in-frame clones and lacks some. The sample lists around 100,000 clones; 79% were seen once. This clone was counted ten times or more. Its matching antigen is unknown. This TCR derives from a woman under 30 in good health and CMV-seropositive. The gene calls are TRBV9 and TRBJ1-1; no clear D. The sequencing sample was made of PBMCs. The CDR3 here is CASSVSVNTEAFF. CDR3 nucleotide sequence: TGTGCCAGCAGCGTATCCGTGAACACTGAAGCTTTCTTT.